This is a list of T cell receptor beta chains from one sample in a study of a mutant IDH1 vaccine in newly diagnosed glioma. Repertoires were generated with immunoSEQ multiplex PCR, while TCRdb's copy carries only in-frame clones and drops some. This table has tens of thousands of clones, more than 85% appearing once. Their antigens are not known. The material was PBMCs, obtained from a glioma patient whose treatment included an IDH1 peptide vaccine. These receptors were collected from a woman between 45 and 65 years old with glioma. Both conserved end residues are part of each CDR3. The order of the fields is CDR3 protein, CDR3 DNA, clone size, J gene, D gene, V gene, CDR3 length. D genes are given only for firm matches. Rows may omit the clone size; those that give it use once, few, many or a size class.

CDR3 protein: CATGQGNQPQHF
CDR3 DNA: TGTGCCACAGGACAGGGCAATCAGCCCCAGCATTTT
clone size: once
J gene: TRBJ1-5
D gene: TRBD1
V gene: TRBV10-3
CDR3 length: 12

CDR3 protein: CASSISGGSAYEQYF
CDR3 DNA: TGTGCCAGTAGTATATCCGGCGGGAGTGCCTACGAGCAGTACTTC
clone size: few
J gene: TRBJ2-7
D gene: TRBD2
V gene: TRBV19
CDR3 length: 15

CDR3 protein: CAISATDRGMDYGYTF
CDR3 DNA: TGTGCCATCAGTGCCACTGACAGGGGAATGGACTATGGCTACACCTTC
clone size: NA
J gene: TRBJ1-2
D gene: TRBD1
V gene: TRBV10-3
CDR3 length: 16

CDR3 protein: CASSLAPTVQPRQENYGYTF
CDR3 DNA: TGCGCCAGCAGCTTGGCACCTACCGTACAACCTCGACAGGAAAACTATGGCTACACCTTC
clone size: NA
J gene: TRBJ1-2
D gene: NA
V gene: TRBV5-1
CDR3 length: 20

CDR3 protein: CASSSGTSGDQETQYF
CDR3 DNA: TGTGCCAGCAGTTCCGGGACTAGCGGGGATCAAGAGACCCAGTACTTC
clone size: once
J gene: TRBJ2-5
D gene: TRBD2
V gene: TRBV28
CDR3 length: 16

CDR3 protein: CAWSTGSLYEQYF
CDR3 DNA: TGTGCCTGGAGTACCGGGAGCCTCTACGAGCAGTACTTC
clone size: NA
J gene: TRBJ2-7
D gene: NA
V gene: TRBV30
CDR3 length: 13

CDR3 protein: CASSVGTSGLYEQYF
CDR3 DNA: TGTGCCAGCAGTGTCGGGACTAGCGGTTTATACGAGCAGTACTTC
clone size: NA
J gene: TRBJ2-7
D gene: TRBD2
V gene: TRBV28
CDR3 length: 15

CDR3 protein: CASSYQSGRAANEQFF
CDR3 DNA: TGTGCCAGCAGTTATCAAAGCGGGAGGGCCGCCAATGAGCAGTTCTTC
clone size: NA
J gene: TRBJ2-1
D gene: TRBD2
V gene: TRBV6-5
CDR3 length: 16

CDR3 protein: CASSLTGLMNTEAFF
CDR3 DNA: TGTGCCAGCAGTTTAACAGGTCTAATGAACACTGAAGCTTTCTTT
clone size: NA
J gene: TRBJ1-1
D gene: NA
V gene: TRBV27
CDR3 length: 15

CDR3 protein: CASSPLAGGSYEQYF
CDR3 DNA: TGCGCCAGCAGCCCACTAGCGGGAGGGTCTTACGAGCAGTACTTC
clone size: NA
J gene: TRBJ2-7
D gene: TRBD2
V gene: TRBV5-1
CDR3 length: 15

CDR3 protein: CASRSGTSVRETQYF
CDR3 DNA: TGTGCCAGCAGGTCCGGGACTAGCGTGCGGGAGACCCAGTACTTC
clone size: NA
J gene: TRBJ2-5
D gene: TRBD2
V gene: TRBV5-4
CDR3 length: 15

CDR3 protein: CASSVFGTYGYTF
CDR3 DNA: TGTGCCAGCAGCGTATTCGGGACCTATGGCTACACCTTC
clone size: NA
J gene: TRBJ1-2
D gene: NA
V gene: TRBV9
CDR3 length: 13

CDR3 protein: CASSEWGGQPQHF
CDR3 DNA: TGTGCCAGCAGTGAATGGGGAGGTCAGCCCCAGCATTTT
clone size: NA
J gene: TRBJ1-5
D gene: NA
V gene: TRBV6-1
CDR3 length: 13

CDR3 protein: CASFGPPSYNEQFF
CDR3 DNA: TGTGCCAGCTTCGGACCCCCATCCTACAATGAGCAGTTCTTC
clone size: NA
J gene: TRBJ2-1
D gene: NA
V gene: TRBV7-9
CDR3 length: 14

CDR3 protein: CASSQRGNEQFF
CDR3 DNA: TGTGCCAGCAGCCAAAGGGGCAATGAGCAGTTCTTC
clone size: NA
J gene: TRBJ2-1
D gene: NA
V gene: TRBV14
CDR3 length: 12

CDR3 protein: CASSALAVTGELFF
CDR3 DNA: TGTGCCAGCAGCGCACTAGCGGTCACCGGGGAGCTGTTTTTT
clone size: NA
J gene: TRBJ2-2
D gene: TRBD2
V gene: TRBV5-6
CDR3 length: 14

CDR3 protein: CAWHPGYYGYTF
CDR3 DNA: TGTGCCTGGCACCCAGGGTACTATGGCTACACCTTC
clone size: NA
J gene: TRBJ1-2
D gene: NA
V gene: TRBV30
CDR3 length: 12

CDR3 protein: CASSWTGEVADTQYF
CDR3 DNA: TGTGCCAGCAGTTGGACAGGGGAGGTCGCAGATACGCAGTATTTT
clone size: NA
J gene: TRBJ2-3
D gene: TRBD1
V gene: TRBV6-6
CDR3 length: 15

CDR3 protein: CSGRQGAGETQYF
CDR3 DNA: TGCAGCGGCCGACAGGGGGCTGGGGAGACCCAGTACTTC
clone size: NA
J gene: TRBJ2-5
D gene: TRBD1
V gene: TRBV29-1
CDR3 length: 13

CDR3 protein: CASSVELAGFGSYNEQFF
CDR3 DNA: TGTGCCAGCAGCGTAGAGCTAGCGGGTTTCGGCTCCTACAATGAGCAGTTCTTC
clone size: NA
J gene: TRBJ2-1
D gene: TRBD2
V gene: TRBV9
CDR3 length: 18

CDR3 protein: CASTRGDQPQHF
CDR3 DNA: TGTGCCAGCACGCGGGGGGATCAGCCCCAGCATTTT
clone size: NA
J gene: TRBJ1-5
D gene: NA
V gene: TRBV28
CDR3 length: 12

CDR3 protein: CASSYSIQGTSYEQYF
CDR3 DNA: TGTGCCAGCAGTTACTCGATTCAGGGCACATCCTACGAGCAGTACTTC
clone size: NA
J gene: TRBJ2-7
D gene: NA
V gene: TRBV6-6
CDR3 length: 16

CDR3 protein: CASSWTVSYEQYF
CDR3 DNA: TGCGCCAGCAGCTGGACAGTCTCCTACGAGCAGTACTTC
clone size: NA
J gene: TRBJ2-7
D gene: NA
V gene: TRBV5-1
CDR3 length: 13

CDR3 protein: CASSLSQSSYNEQFF
CDR3 DNA: TGTGCCAGCAGTTTAAGTCAGAGCTCCTACAATGAGCAGTTCTTC
clone size: once
J gene: TRBJ2-1
D gene: NA
V gene: TRBV28
CDR3 length: 15

CDR3 protein: CATSGRGDTSSYEQYF
CDR3 DNA: TGTGCCACCAGCGGCAGAGGCGACACGAGCTCCTACGAGCAGTACTTC
clone size: NA
J gene: TRBJ2-7
D gene: NA
V gene: TRBV15
CDR3 length: 16

CDR3 protein: CASSPGHSNYGYTF
CDR3 DNA: TGTGCCAGCAGCCCGGGACACTCTAACTATGGCTACACCTTC
clone size: NA
J gene: TRBJ1-2
D gene: NA
V gene: TRBV11-2
CDR3 length: 14

CDR3 protein: CASSRARGADTQYF
CDR3 DNA: TGTGCCAGCAGTAGGGCCAGAGGGGCAGATACGCAGTATTTT
clone size: NA
J gene: TRBJ2-3
D gene: NA
V gene: TRBV6-1
CDR3 length: 14

CDR3 protein: CASSDYEQYF
CDR3 DNA: TGTGCCAGCAGTGATTACGAGCAGTACTTC
clone size: NA
J gene: TRBJ2-7
D gene: NA
V gene: TRBV6-1
CDR3 length: 10

CDR3 protein: CAWSALRGRSYGYTF
CDR3 DNA: TGTGCCTGGAGTGCCCTTCGGGGGCGATCCTATGGCTACACCTTC
clone size: NA
J gene: TRBJ1-2
D gene: NA
V gene: TRBV30
CDR3 length: 15

CDR3 protein: CAISDSQGEKLFF
CDR3 DNA: TGTGCCATCTCTGACAGCCAGGGGGAAAAACTGTTTTTT
clone size: NA
J gene: TRBJ1-4
D gene: NA
V gene: TRBV10-3
CDR3 length: 13

CDR3 protein: CASSLDPNTEAFF
CDR3 DNA: TGCGCCAGCAGCTTGGATCCGAACACTGAAGCTTTCTTT
clone size: NA
J gene: TRBJ1-1
D gene: NA
V gene: TRBV5-1
CDR3 length: 13

CDR3 protein: CASSGGTSHYEQYF
CDR3 DNA: TGTGCCAGCAGCGGAGGGACTAGCCATTACGAGCAGTACTTC
clone size: NA
J gene: TRBJ2-7
D gene: TRBD2
V gene: TRBV9
CDR3 length: 14

CDR3 protein: CASNPPGQGGGEQFF
CDR3 DNA: TGCGCCAGCAACCCTCCGGGACAGGGGGGAGGTGAGCAGTTCTTC
clone size: NA
J gene: TRBJ2-1
D gene: TRBD1
V gene: TRBV5-1
CDR3 length: 15

CDR3 protein: CSVEGNGFSYNEQFF
CDR3 DNA: TGCAGCGTTGAAGGAAATGGGTTCTCCTACAATGAGCAGTTCTTC
clone size: NA
J gene: TRBJ2-1
D gene: NA
V gene: TRBV29-1
CDR3 length: 15

CDR3 protein: CASSPSRPPWGYTF
CDR3 DNA: TGTGCCAGCAGCCCGTCTAGACCGCCCTGGGGCTACACCTTC
clone size: NA
J gene: TRBJ1-2
D gene: NA
V gene: TRBV11-2
CDR3 length: 14

CDR3 protein: CASSDGGSYNEQFF
CDR3 DNA: TGCGCCAGCAGTGACGGGGGCTCCTACAATGAGCAGTTCTTC
clone size: once
J gene: TRBJ2-1
D gene: NA
V gene: TRBV5-1
CDR3 length: 14

CDR3 protein: CASSPDLYENYGYTF
CDR3 DNA: TGTGCCAGCAGCCCAGACCTATACGAGAACTATGGCTACACCTTC
clone size: NA
J gene: TRBJ1-2
D gene: NA
V gene: TRBV9
CDR3 length: 15

CDR3 protein: CSAVGDSMVQFF
CDR3 DNA: TGCAGCGCAGTCGGAGATTCAATGGTGCAGTTCTTC
clone size: NA
J gene: TRBJ2-1
D gene: NA
V gene: TRBV29-1
CDR3 length: 12

CDR3 protein: CASSVTGAFSGNTIYF
CDR3 DNA: TGTGCCAGCAGCGTCACAGGGGCCTTCTCTGGAAACACCATATATTTT
clone size: once
J gene: TRBJ1-3
D gene: TRBD1
V gene: TRBV9
CDR3 length: 16

CDR3 protein: CASSLAGNEQYF
CDR3 DNA: TGTGCCAGCAGCTTAGCGGGAAACGAGCAGTACTTC
clone size: NA
J gene: TRBJ2-7
D gene: NA
V gene: TRBV21-1
CDR3 length: 12

CDR3 protein: CASSLKGTMDSPLHF
CDR3 DNA: TGCGCCAGCAGCTTGAAGGGGACTATGGATTCACCCCTCCACTTT
clone size: NA
J gene: TRBJ1-6
D gene: NA
V gene: TRBV5-1
CDR3 length: 15

CDR3 protein: CASSPDRQTYEQYF
CDR3 DNA: TGTGCCAGCAGCCCGGACAGGCAAACCTACGAGCAGTACTTC
clone size: NA
J gene: TRBJ2-7
D gene: TRBD1
V gene: TRBV6-5
CDR3 length: 14

CDR3 protein: CASSYSESAGQRQFF
CDR3 DNA: TGTGCCAGCAGTTACTCGGAATCCGCAGGCCAACGGCAGTTCTTC
clone size: NA
J gene: TRBJ2-1
D gene: NA
V gene: TRBV6-5
CDR3 length: 15

CDR3 protein: CASSEWLAGGRAKNIQYF
CDR3 DNA: TGTGCCAGCAGTGAATGGCTAGCGGGAGGGCGGGCCAAAAACATTCAGTACTTC
clone size: NA
J gene: TRBJ2-4
D gene: TRBD2
V gene: TRBV6-1
CDR3 length: 18

CDR3 protein: CASSGTGRYEQYF
CDR3 DNA: TGTGCCAGTAGTGGGACAGGGAGGTACGAGCAGTACTTC
clone size: NA
J gene: TRBJ2-7
D gene: TRBD1
V gene: TRBV19
CDR3 length: 13

CDR3 protein: CASEQGANNSPLHF
CDR3 DNA: TGTGCCAGCGAACAGGGGGCTAATAATTCACCCCTCCACTTT
clone size: NA
J gene: TRBJ1-6
D gene: TRBD1
V gene: TRBV10-3
CDR3 length: 14

CDR3 protein: CASRSPTGQLTGELFF
CDR3 DNA: TGTGCCAGCAGATCCCCGACGGGACAGCTGACCGGGGAGCTGTTTTTT
clone size: NA
J gene: TRBJ2-2
D gene: TRBD1
V gene: TRBV28
CDR3 length: 16

CDR3 protein: CASSPPGLRTTEAFF
CDR3 DNA: TGTGCCAGCTCACCACCGGGCTTGAGGACCACTGAAGCTTTCTTT
clone size: NA
J gene: TRBJ1-1
D gene: NA
V gene: TRBV18
CDR3 length: 15

CDR3 protein: CASSLDLAGEPYNEQFF
CDR3 DNA: TGTGCCAGCAGCTTAGACCTAGCGGGAGAACCCTACAATGAGCAGTTCTTC
clone size: once
J gene: TRBJ2-1
D gene: TRBD2
V gene: TRBV7-8
CDR3 length: 17

CDR3 protein: CASSLAAELNTEAFF
CDR3 DNA: TGCGCCAGCAGCCTGGCAGCTGAGTTGAACACTGAAGCTTTCTTT
clone size: once
J gene: TRBJ1-1
D gene: NA
V gene: TRBV5-1
CDR3 length: 15

CDR3 protein: CASSPRAGGPPPGELFF
CDR3 DNA: TGTGCCAGCAGCCCCCGGGCGGGAGGGCCTCCCCCCGGGGAGCTGTTTTTT
clone size: NA
J gene: TRBJ2-2
D gene: TRBD2
V gene: TRBV7-8
CDR3 length: 17

CDR3 protein: CASSDTGSIATEAFF
CDR3 DNA: TGTGCCAGCAGTGACACAGGGTCTATTGCCACTGAAGCTTTCTTT
clone size: NA
J gene: TRBJ1-1
D gene: NA
V gene: TRBV28
CDR3 length: 15

CDR3 protein: CSVEKGANTGELFF
CDR3 DNA: TGCAGCGTTGAAAAAGGTGCGAACACCGGGGAGCTGTTTTTT
clone size: NA
J gene: TRBJ2-2
D gene: NA
V gene: TRBV29-1
CDR3 length: 14